The present TCR beta chain was sequenced within a study of shared clonotypes between healthy human individuals (dated by TCRdb to the early 2020s). About the study as a whole: The cohort comprised a couple of women and a few men aged 18 to 49 years. For each donor, three plates each were used for CD4 naive and CD4 memory, two plates were used for CD8 naive, and one plate was used for CD8 memory. The study deeply sequenced blood TCR repertoires of five healthy adults to estimate repertoire size and the extent of clonotype sharing between individuals. To increase sequencing depth and limit assay-specific biases, TCR repertoire library preparation and sequencing were carried out by different laboratories using diverse techniques. Each donor's leukapheresis produced roughly between roughly 0.85 and 10 billion PBMCs. Summary of the overall study and its limitations: Naive subsets generally had larger estimated clonotype richness than memory subsets did. Clonotypes shared by all four sorted-subset donors showed higher generation probabilities than non-shared clonotypes. Based on pairwise subsampling, the degree of clonotype sharing among donors was expected to be affected by sequencing depth. Sampling was restricted to blood, and TCR repertoires in tissue are likely to differ from TCR repertoires in blood. Even with the large sequencing depth, rarefaction of the sorted-subset datasets indicated that sequencing was incomplete. When several donors were compared, the shared fraction of clonotypes was about 5% for naive CD4, 3.5% to 4% for naive CD8, about 2.4% for memory CD4, and 0.4% for memory CD8. Because the study included only a small number of donors, the genetic and exposure-history diversity represented was limited.

From the germline V gene (reference sequence), CDR1 is SGHNT and CDR2 is YYREEE. V is shortened by 3 bases, J by 5 bases, and the region joining them spans 9 bases. The CDR3, cysteine through phenylalanine, is 12 amino acids long. The CDR3 DNA has 36 bases and is translated from base 1. The donors were healthy, HIV-negative adults who had no recently reported acute infections or vaccinations. All donors were Caucasian adults living in Nashville, Tennessee, USA. CD4+ T cells were enriched through magnetic negative selection, after which naive cells were positively selected on CD45RA and the remaining negative fraction served as the memory subset. After blood collection by leukapheresis, PBMCs were isolated using Ficoll-Histopaque density gradient centrifugation and then cryopreserved in the vapor phase of liquid nitrogen. Analytical flow cytometry was used to check the purity and quantity of each magnetically sorted T cell population. Each sorted fraction had its genomic DNA isolated and then quantified by UV absorbance on a Nanodrop 2000c.

Using the deep immunoSEQ assay, TCR CDR3 regions were amplified from genomic DNA by multiplex PCR. Genomic DNA extracted from each cell subset was distributed evenly over all wells of several immunoSEQ 96-well plates, and each plate served as one replicate. Each replicate PCR for sorted subsets received roughly 0.2 ug genomic DNA, equal to about 30,000 T cell genomes. Purified libraries were measured with a Qubit 3.0 fluorometer, size-checked on a Bioanalyzer 2100, and measured again with the KAPA Library Quantification kit. Every immunoSEQ 96-well plate was sequenced on a dedicated single-read 150-cycle Illumina NextSeq 550 flow cell. In the authors' own workflow: Because the immunoSEQ output included only junctional sequences and no quality scores, the filtering could not be the same as the filtering used for full-length reads. To assign V/J genes and CDR3, sequences were annotated against IMGT germline references using PyIR, a Python wrapper for IgBLAST v1.9. Reads were filtered out if the reads had weak V/J assignments (E-value above 1e-6), no CDR3, stop codons, out-of-frame junctions, or ambiguous translated residues. A V3J clonotype was defined by an identical inferred V gene, J gene, and CDR3 amino acid sequence. Percentage overlap between repertoires was calculated by dividing the number of shared unique clonotypes by the size of the smaller repertoire. Richness of each repertoire was evaluated using RTK rarefaction, the Chao1 estimator, and Recon v2.1 estimates of unobserved clonotypes. OLGA was used to compute generation probabilities for all TCRbeta clonotypes that the gDNA method yielded from a few donors. Drawn from immuneACCESS, this table holds only the in-frame rearrangements with V and J called that TCRdb kept. Clones are partly lost; checked studies trace under half to an unresolved V gene and leave the rest unexplained. V and J calls and clone size come straight from that table; D and trimming were deduced from the DNA. For this sample the table gives 600,000 to 700,000 clones, of which roughly 73% were detected only once. Around 2% of the sample rests with the top ten.

This clone showed up just once. Its recognized antigen is unknown. Within one base of it there is no much larger clone, and no base qualities were kept. The source of this sequence is a young woman in good health. The sequencing input was memory CD4+ T cells sorted from blood. Per the publication, the cell subset or site label means: CD45RA-negative fraction. The chain couples TRBV5-4 to TRBJ2-7; D gene: possibly TRBD2, on 5 matching bases. Here the CDR3 is given as CASSSGDHEQYF. In nucleotides, the sequence is TGTGCCAGCAGCTCCGGGGATCACGAGCAGTACTTC.